Following are 30 T cell receptor beta chains from one sample sequenced in a study of OX40 agonist ivuxolimab in advanced cancers. Assay: immunoSEQ multiplex PCR; the TCRdb copy retains only in-frame clones and omits some. The sample holds tens of thousands of clones, roughly 90% seen once. The starting material was CD4+ or CD8+ T cells sorted from blood, obtained in a trial of the OX40 agonist ivuxolimab. These receptors were taken from an adult with an advanced solid tumor such as melanoma, head and neck, liver or kidney cancer.

The V gene is TRBV9, the J gene TRBJ2-3, with D perhaps matching TRBD2 (6 bases). Germline CDR1 reads SGDLS; CDR2 reads YYNGEE. With 0 bases removed from V and 6 bases from J, the gap between germline ends came to 17 bases. The CDR3 is 16 residues long. CDR3 nucleotides: TGTGCCAGCAGCGTAGGTGGATTATGGGCGGGGGATACGCAGTATTTT. Its translation: CASSVGGLWAGDTQYF.

This chain uses TRBV9 with TRBJ2-1; maybe TRBD2 (6 bases). Looked up from germline, CDR1 is SGDLS and CDR2 is YYNGEE. Trimming took off 3 bases at V and 6 bases at J, with 16 bases between the two ends. The CDR3 is 15 residues long. The DNA for the CDR3 is TGTGCCAGCAGCGGGGGGAGACTAGGCGTCAATGAGCAGTTCTTC. Residues: CASSGGRLGVNEQFF. Full variable domain (outside the CDR3, taken from reference TRBV9 and TRBJ2-1): DSGVTQTPKHLITATGQRVTLRCSPRSGDLSVYWYQQSLDQGLQFLIQYYNGEERAKGNILERFSAQQFPDLHSELNLSSLELGDSALYFCASSGGRLGVNEQFFGPGTRLTVL.

The chain couples TRBV10-2 to TRBJ2-3, with 9 bases identical to TRBD2. This CDR3 comprises 16 residues. CDR1 and CDR2 from the germline V gene are WSHSY and SAAADI. V shed 2 bases and J 0 bases; nucleotides not matched to a gene: 3. The CDR3 loop is CASSEPTSGSTDTQYF. CDR3 nucleotide sequence: TGCGCCAGCAGTGAGCCGACTAGCGGTAGCACAGATACGCAGTATTTT.

The chain's CDR3 is CASSQGLAGGNEQFF. In DNA form, the CDR3 reads TGTGCCAGCAGCCAAGGACTAGCGGGAGGCAATGAGCAGTTCTTC. The rearrangement uses TRBV4-2 and TRBJ2-1; 13 bases line up with TRBD2. Germline CDR1 and CDR2: LGHNA and YNFKEQ. The V segment lost 1 base and the J segment 6 bases; nucleotides outside the gene matches: 0. This CDR3 has 15 residues.

V usage is TRBV27 and J usage is TRBJ2-1; possibly TRBD1 for D (5 bases). Germline CDR1 is MNHEY and CDR2 is SMNVEV (reference sequence). V was shortened by 5 bases and J by 4 bases, with 21 bases between the two germline ends. The CDR3 loop spans 17 amino acids. CDR3 coding DNA: TGTGCCAGCAGTCTAATGCCGGTGGCGACAGAGTACAATGAGCAGTTCTTC. This codes for CASSLMPVATEYNEQFF.

The V and J genes are TRBV6-5 and TRBJ1-5; no clear D. The CDR3 contains 11 residues. Looked up from germline, CDR1 is MNHEY and CDR2 is SVGAGI. The V gene lost 4 bases and the J gene lost 6 bases, with 4 bases spanning the gap. CDR3 protein: CASSFPQPQHF. In DNA form, the CDR3 reads TGTGCCAGCAGTTTTCCTCAGCCCCAGCATTTT.

This chain joins TRBV5-6 and TRBJ2-5; 10 bases fit TRBD2. V lost 2 bases to trimming and J lost 0 bases; unmatched junction nucleotides: 7. Germline V gene sequence: CDR1 SGHDT, CDR2 YYEEEE. CDR3 length equals 17 residues. DNA of the CDR3: TGTGCCAGCAGCTTAAGCCCAGCGGGAGGGTACCAAGAGACCCAGTACTTC. Its translation: CASSLSPAGGYQETQYF.

The CDR3: CASSPRYTGELFF. In nucleotides, the CDR3 is TGTGCCAGCTCGCCGAGGTACACCGGGGAGCTGTTTTTT. The chain joins TRBV18 to TRBJ2-2; D not certain. The germline CDR1 and CDR2 sequences are KGHSH and LQKENI. With 6 bases removed from V and 3 bases from J, the gap between germline ends came to 8 bases. The CDR3 covers 13 residues. The full variable domain, completed using reference TRBV18 and TRBJ2-2, is NAGVMQNPRHLVRRRGQEARLRCSPMKGHSHVYWYRQLPEEGLKFMVYLQKENIIDESGMPKERFSAEFPKEGPSILRIQQVVRGDSAAYFCASSPRYTGELFFGEGSRLTVL.

The chain employs TRBV4-3 and TRBJ1-2, with 7 positions matching TRBD1. V shed 5 bases, J shed 6 bases, and the junction held 6 bases outside the gene matches. CDR3 size: 13 residues. CDR1 and CDR2 (germline): LGHNA, YSLEER. The CDR3 nucleotides read TGCGCCAGCAGCAAGGAGGGGGCCGATGGCTACACCTTC. Residues: CASSKEGADGYTF.

The genes are TRBV9 and TRBJ2-5; 7 nucleotides match TRBD2. Trimming took 4 bases from V and 5 from J; bases not matched to a gene: 11. The V gene's germline CDR1 is SGDLS and CDR2 YYNGEE. CDR3 length: 15 residues. CDR3 in amino acids: CASSPGGGERETQYF. The CDR3 nucleotides read TGTGCCAGCAGCCCCGGGGGAGGGGAGAGGGAGACCCAGTACTTC.

For the CDR3, the DNA is TGCGCCAGCAGCCGTCAGATCCGCTACGAGCAGTACTTC. Translating it yields CASSRQIRYEQYF. The chain couples TRBV4-1 to TRBJ2-7; D unclear. With 4 bases removed from V and 3 bases from J, the gap between germline ends came to 10 bases. This CDR3 contains 13 residues. Looked up from germline, CDR1 is MGHRA and CDR2 is YSYEKL.

This chain uses TRBV27 with TRBJ1-2; maybe TRBD1 (6 bases). The CDR3 extends over 12 amino acids. Germline assignment: CDR1 MNHEY and CDR2 SMNVEV (reference sequence). The V end lost 10 bases, the J end lost 8 bases, and 17 bases lay between the germline ends. CDR3: CATYNWGGGYTF. CDR3 nucleotide sequence: TGTGCCACTTATAATTGGGGGGGCGGCTACACCTTC.

The chain recombines TRBV6-5 with TRBJ2-5; perhaps TRBD2 as D (6 bases). This CDR3 comprises 13 residues. Trimming stripped 4 bases from V and 5 bases from J, with 11 bases between. Germline CDR1 is MNHEY and CDR2 is SVGAGI. The CDR3 is CASSSSGRETQYF. CDR3 nucleotides: TGTGCCAGCAGTTCCTCAGGGAGGGAGACCCAGTACTTC.

The chain links TRBV19 to TRBJ2-1; TRBD2 agrees at 8 bases. Germline loops: CDR1 LNHDA, CDR2 SQIVND (reference sequence). The ends lost 3 bases at V and 2 bases at J; junction bases unmatched: 0. CDR3 length: 14 amino acids. CDR3 sequence (DNA): TGTGCCAGTAGTATCGGGGGGGCCTACAATGAGCAGTTCTTC. Translating it yields CASSIGGAYNEQFF. Filled out from reference TRBV19 and TRBJ2-1, the complete variable domain reads DGGITQSPKYLFRKEGQNVTLSCEQNLNHDAMYWYRQDPGQGLRLIYYSQIVNDFQKGDIAEGYSVSREKKESFPLTVTSAQKNPTAFYLCASSIGGAYNEQFFGPGTRLTVL.

This clone was seen once. This chain links TRBV28 with TRBJ2-3, with TRBD2 identical over 8 bases. J was trimmed by 2 bases and V by 7 bases; bases with no gene match: 5. The CDR3 covers 14 residues. Germline V gene sequence: CDR1 MDHEN, CDR2 SYDVKM. The CDR3, as DNA: TGTGCCAGCACCGTAGCGGGGAACACAGATACGCAGTATTTT. This translates into CASTVAGNTDTQYF.

The chain combines TRBV2 with TRBJ2-3; no clear D. The CDR3 runs 12 residues. Germline CDR1 reads SNHLY; CDR2 reads FYNNEI. V was trimmed by 5 bases and J by 5 bases, leaving 8 bases between them. CDR3 sequence: CASSIRLDTQYF. For the CDR3, the DNA is TGTGCCAGCAGTATACGGTTAGATACGCAGTATTTT.

The V call is TRBV13, the J call TRBJ2-7; 13 bases line up with TRBD2. The CDR3 totals 15 residues. The V and J ends lost 5 bases and 3 bases, in that order; junction bases with no gene match: 4. Germline V gene sequence: CDR1 PRHDT, CDR2 FYEKMQ (reference sequence). The CDR3 nucleotides read TGTGCCAGCAGCCCGAGGACTAGCGGGGGCTACGAGCAGTACTTC. Its protein product is CASSPRTSGGYEQYF.

This chain uses TRBV28 with TRBJ2-5; maybe TRBD2 (5 bases). The CDR3 is 14 residues long. Between the trimmed V and J ends, which lost 6 bases and 5 bases, there was a span of 16 bases. Germline V lookup: CDR1 MDHEN, CDR2 SYDVKM. CDR3 DNA sequence: TGTGCCAGCAGCCTCCGGGGTGGGGTGGAGACCCAGTACTTC. It codes for CASSLRGGVETQYF.

This clone was counted a few times. This rearrangement joins TRBV9 to TRBJ1-3, with 7 bases that match TRBD1. The germline V gene has CDR1 SGDLS and CDR2 YYNGEE. CDR3 length: 13 residues. With V trimmed by 4 bases and J by 4 bases, 2 bases remained unmatched. CDR3 sequence: CASSLDRGNTIYF. The CDR3 bases are TGTGCCAGCAGCCTGGACAGGGGAAACACCATATATTTT.

This sequence joins TRBV5-5 and TRBJ2-1; D tentatively fits TRBD1 or TRBD2 (5 bases each). From germline, CDR1 is SGHKS and CDR2 YYEKEE (reference sequence). The V gene lost 4 bases and the J gene lost 4 bases, with 18 bases spanning the gap. The CDR3 totals 16 residues. CDR3 amino acids: CASSPVGEPRYNEQFF. CDR3 DNA: TGTGCCAGCAGCCCGGTGGGGGAGCCGCGTTACAATGAGCAGTTCTTC.

This sequence joins TRBV4-3 and TRBJ2-5; D gene unclear. Germline assignment: CDR1 LGHNA and CDR2 YSLEER. V lost 0 bases to trimming and J lost 2 bases, with 7 bases between them. The CDR3 is made up of 14 amino acids. The chain's CDR3 is CASSQDETQETQYF. Written as DNA, the CDR3 is TGCGCCAGCAGCCAAGATGAAACTCAAGAGACCCAGTACTTC.

This chain joins TRBV7-2 and TRBJ2-1; TRBD1 agrees at 8 bases. Unmatched junction bases numbered 11, after V lost 5 bases and J lost 8 bases. This CDR3 comprises 15 residues. CDR1 and CDR2 (germline): SGHTA, FQGNSA. Here the CDR3 reads CASSPGTGVWDEQFF. Written as DNA, the CDR3 is TGTGCCAGCAGCCCCGGGACAGGAGTTTGGGATGAGCAGTTCTTC.

The chain combines TRBV29-1 with TRBJ2-3; 8 nucleotides agree with TRBD1. CDR3 size: 14 residues. Unmatched junction bases numbered 5, after V lost 4 bases and J lost 2 bases. CDR1 SQVTM and CDR2 ANQGSEA come from the germline V gene. In DNA, the CDR3 is TGCAGCGTTGGGGTGCAGGGGGCCACAGATACGCAGTATTTT. Protein product: CSVGVQGATDTQYF.

CDR3 coding DNA: TGTGCCAGCAGTTTAGGCCGGGGCGTAAACACCGGGGAGCTGTTTTTT. Protein sequence: CASSLGRGVNTGELFF. The V gene is TRBV27, the J gene TRBJ2-2; D is tentatively TRBD1 or TRBD2 (5 bases each). CDR1 is MNHEY and CDR2 is SMNVEV in the germline V gene (reference sequence). This CDR3 contains 16 residues. V shed 2 bases and J shed 2 bases, with 12 bases lying between them.

CDR3 in amino acids: CASSPREGGSYEQYF. In DNA, the CDR3 is TGTGCCAGCAGTCCCCGGGAGGGGGGCTCCTACGAGCAGTACTTC. The chain couples TRBV28 to TRBJ2-7; 8 positions match TRBD2. Unmatched junction bases numbered 6, after V lost 5 bases and J lost 0 bases. The CDR3 covers 15 residues. The V gene's germline CDR1 is MDHEN and CDR2 SYDVKM.

The V call is TRBV29-1, the J call TRBJ1-4; D remains ambiguous. Germline V lookup: CDR1 SQVTM, CDR2 ANQGSEA. V lost 6 bases and J 3 bases, leaving 8 bases between the germline ends. CDR3 length equals 12 residues. The CDR3 here is CSVGRPNEKLFF. For the CDR3, the DNA is TGCAGCGTCGGGAGGCCTAATGAAAAACTGTTTTTT.

The J gene is TRBJ2-2, the V gene TRBV5-4; 7 nucleotides agree with TRBD1. The germline CDR1 and CDR2 sequences are SGHNT and YYREEE (reference sequence). CDR3 length: 15 residues. The junction had 5 bases not matched to a gene; V was cut back by 4 bases and J by 2 bases. The CDR3 reads CASSTWDSNTGELFF. DNA of the CDR3: TGTGCCAGCAGCACCTGGGACAGCAACACCGGGGAGCTGTTTTTT.

The CDR3, as DNA: TGTGCCAGCAGTTCCCTGACTAGCGGGACGACCTACGAGCAGTACTTC. As protein: CASSSLTSGTTYEQYF. The chain employs TRBV28 and TRBJ2-7; 11 bases line up with TRBD2. V shed 4 bases and J 2 bases; nucleotides not matched to a gene: 7. Germline V CDR1 and CDR2: MDHEN, SYDVKM. This CDR3 region has 16 residues.

J is TRBJ2-3 and V is TRBV5-4; TRBD2 might be the D (5 bases). V lost 0 bases and J 0 bases, leaving 8 bases between the germline ends. Per the germline V gene, CDR1 is SGHNT and CDR2 is YYREEE (reference sequence). There are 15 residues in the CDR3. The CDR3 reads CASSLEAVSTDTQYF. CDR3 DNA: TGTGCCAGCAGCTTGGAAGCGGTCAGCACAGATACGCAGTATTTT.

The rearrangement links TRBV28 to TRBJ2-6; no definite D call. With 6 bases removed from V and 0 bases from J, the gap between germline ends came to 6 bases. Germline-derived CDR1 and CDR2 are MDHEN and SYDVKM. This CDR3 has 14 amino acids. CDR3 in amino acids: CASSLISGANVLTF. The CDR3 nucleotides are TGTGCCAGCAGCCTTATCTCTGGGGCCAACGTCCTGACTTTC.